The following is a T cell receptor beta chain sequence with its context. Trimming took off 3 bases at V and 4 bases at J, with 12 bases between the two ends. This CDR3 is 14 amino acids long. CDR1 and CDR2 from the germline V gene are MDHEN and SYDVKM. Study processing details: Amplified reference gene primers provided the basis for estimating nucleated cell counts. Using immunoSEQ multiplex PCR, the repertoire was profiled, and TCRdb retains in-frame clones only, with some absent. V and J calls plus clone size are reproduced from that table; the DNA served to infer D and trimming. The repertoire holds more than 100,000 clones, with 80% to 85% as singletons. The data derive from a study of blood T cell repertoires in COVID-19. Study as a whole: The United States, Italy and Spain supplied acute and convalescent COVID-19 samples. PBMCs, B-cell-depleted T cells, or T cells were the source of the cDNA or gDNA that made up the material.

The sequence was obtained from a woman between 55 and 75 years old with active or convalescent COVID-19. The chain employs TRBV28 and TRBJ2-5; possible D gene TRBD2, 5 bases. The sequenced material came from peripheral blood. This CDR3 reads CASSLPGIGETQYF. CDR3 coding DNA: TGTGCCAGCAGTTTGCCGGGGATCGGAGAGACCCAGTACTTC.